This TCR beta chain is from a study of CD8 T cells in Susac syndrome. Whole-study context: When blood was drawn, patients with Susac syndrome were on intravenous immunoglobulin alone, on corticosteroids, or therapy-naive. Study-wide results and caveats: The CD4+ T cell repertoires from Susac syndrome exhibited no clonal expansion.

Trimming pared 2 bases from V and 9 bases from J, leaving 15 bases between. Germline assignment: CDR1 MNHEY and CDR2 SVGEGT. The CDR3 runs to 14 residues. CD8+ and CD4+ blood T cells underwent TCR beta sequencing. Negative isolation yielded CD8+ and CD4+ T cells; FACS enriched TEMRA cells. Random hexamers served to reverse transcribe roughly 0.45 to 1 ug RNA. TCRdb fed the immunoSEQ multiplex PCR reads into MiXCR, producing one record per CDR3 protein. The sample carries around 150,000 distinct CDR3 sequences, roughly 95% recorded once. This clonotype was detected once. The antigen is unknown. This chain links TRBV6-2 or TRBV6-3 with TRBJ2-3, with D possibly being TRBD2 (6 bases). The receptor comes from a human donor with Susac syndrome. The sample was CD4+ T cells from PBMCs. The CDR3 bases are TGTGCCAGCAGTTACGGGCAGCCCGGAGGGACGCAGTATTTT. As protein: CASSYGQPGGTQYF.